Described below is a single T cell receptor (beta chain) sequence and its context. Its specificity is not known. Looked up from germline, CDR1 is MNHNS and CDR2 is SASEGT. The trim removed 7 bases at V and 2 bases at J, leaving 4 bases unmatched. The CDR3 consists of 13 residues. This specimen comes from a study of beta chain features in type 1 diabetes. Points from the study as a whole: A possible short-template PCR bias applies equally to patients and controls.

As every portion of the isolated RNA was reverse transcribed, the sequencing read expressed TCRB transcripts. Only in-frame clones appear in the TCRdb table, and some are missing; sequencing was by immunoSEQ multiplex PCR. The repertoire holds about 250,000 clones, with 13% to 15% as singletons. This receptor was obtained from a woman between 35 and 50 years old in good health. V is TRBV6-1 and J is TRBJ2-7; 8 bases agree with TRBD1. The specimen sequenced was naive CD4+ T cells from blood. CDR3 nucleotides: TGTGCCAGCACGGACAGGGTGCCCTACGAGCAGTACTTC. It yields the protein CASTDRVPYEQYF.